The 20 T cell receptor beta chains reported below all come from one sample, sequenced in a study of T cells in Graves' hyperthyroidism and ophthalmopathy. TCR beta CDR3 regions were amplified from RNA transcripts. Primed by the HTBI set, a first-round RT-PCR was run on the TCR CDR3. One entry per CDR3 protein, called by TCRdb with MiXCR from the multiplex PCR reads. The table shows 550,000 to 700,000 distinct CDR3 sequences, with about half occurring only once. Sequencing was done on a sample of peripheral blood or thyroid tissue (not recorded which). The receptors come from an adult woman with Graves' disease, either hyperthyroidism or ophthalmopathy (not recorded which).

This clonotype was seen a handful of times. The chain links TRBV15 to TRBJ2-7, with D tentatively TRBD1 (5 bases). This CDR3 region has 12 residues. Per germline, CDR1 LNHNV and CDR2 YYDKDF (reference sequence). V was clipped by 0 bases and J by 9 bases, with 9 bases between them. CDR3 sequence (DNA): TGTGCCACCAGCAGAGAAGGGGTTTCGCAGTACTTC. Its translation is CATSREGVSQYF.

This clonotype was detected only a few times. The chain joins TRBV19 to TRBJ2-6, with 7 bases matching TRBD1. CDR3 length: 13 residues. Per germline, CDR1 LNHDA and CDR2 SQIVND (reference sequence). J gave up 8 bases and V 6 bases, and 4 bases lay outside the gene matches. CDR3 loop: CASRLDRTNVLTF. The CDR3 DNA follows: TGTGCCAGTAGGCTGGACAGGACCAACGTCCTGACTTTC.

This clonotype was picked up a small number of times. The chain carries TRBV14 and TRBJ2-7, with D unresolved. Germline V CDR1 and CDR2: SGHDN, FVKESK. The CDR3 loop spans 13 amino acids. V lost 1 base and J 9 bases, leaving 13 bases between the germline ends. In nucleotides, the CDR3 is TGTGCCAGCAGCCAAGGTCACAACTTGGTGCAGTACTTC. Its protein is CASSQGHNLVQYF.

The CDR3 here is CSAATGGATEAFF. CDR3 DNA sequence: TGCAGCGCTGCAACAGGGGGAGCAACTGAAGCTTTCTTT. V and J are TRBV29-1 and TRBJ1-1, with 8 bases identical to TRBD1. V shed 7 bases, J shed 5 bases, and the junction held 9 bases outside the gene matches. The CDR3 covers 13 residues. Per the germline V gene, CDR1 is SQVTM and CDR2 is ANQGSEA.

In this sample, this clonotype turned up many times. V is TRBV7-9 and J is TRBJ2-7; D may be TRBD1 (5 bases). The V gene's germline CDR1 is SEHNR and CDR2 FQNEAQ (reference sequence). This CDR3 spans 15 amino acids. V lost 5 bases, J lost 7 bases, and 21 bases lay in between. The CDR3 DNA follows: TGTGCCAGCAGCCCGCACCAGGGCTCCGAAGATGAGCAGTACTTC. This sequence encodes CASSPHQGSEDEQYF. Complete variable domain (other parts from reference TRBV7-9 and TRBJ2-7): DTGVSQNPRHKITKRGQNVTFRCDPISEHNRLYWYRQTLGQGPEFLTYFQNEAQLEKSRLLSDRFSAERPKGSFSTLEIQRTEQGDSAMYLCASSPHQGSEDEQYFGPGTRLTVT.

This clonotype was observed at least ten times. CDR3 nucleotides: TGTGCCAGCATCCCCGGGACTAGACTCTACGAGCAGTACTTC. This gives the protein CASIPGTRLYEQYF. V and J are TRBV6-4 and TRBJ2-7; the match to TRBD2 covers 8 bases. CDR3 length: 14 amino acids. CDR1 MRHNA and CDR2 SNTAGT come from the germline V gene. V was pared by 7 bases and J by 3 bases, with 8 bases of the junction left unmatched.

Ten or more counts support this clonotype. V and J are TRBV10-2 and TRBJ1-2; D uncertain. CDR3 length equals 13 residues. Looked up from germline, CDR1 is WSHSY and CDR2 is SAAADI. Trimming removed 3 bases from V and 5 bases from J, with 10 bases in between. This CDR3 reads CASSDRWDYGYTF. The CDR3 region has the DNA TGCGCCAGCAGTGACCGATGGGATTATGGCTACACCTTC.

The rearrangement uses TRBV20-1 and TRBJ1-5, with 9 bases lining up with TRBD1. The CDR3 loop spans 12 amino acids. Germline V lookup: CDR1 DFQATT, CDR2 SNEGSKA (reference sequence). The CDR3, as DNA: TGCAGGCTGGACAGGGGAAATCAGCCCCAGCATTTT. This encodes CRLDRGNQPQHF.

The chain is built from TRBV28 and TRBJ2-7, with TRBD2 identical over 8 bases. V dropped 3 bases and J dropped 2; count of bases not matched to a gene: 6. This CDR3 comprises 15 residues. Looked up from germline, CDR1 is MDHEN and CDR2 is SYDVKM. CDR3 region: CASSLIGTRAYEQYF. The CDR3 DNA reads as TGTGCCAGCAGTTTGATAGGGACTAGGGCCTACGAGCAGTACTTC.

The chain couples TRBV10-3 to TRBJ1-1, with TRBD1 matching over 9 bases. The CDR3 sequence is 14 residues long. V trimming: 5 bases; J trimming: 5 bases; junction bases outside the gene matches: 6. Germline loops: CDR1 ENHRY, CDR2 SYGVKD. The CDR3 is CAISPGDRETEAFF. The DNA of the CDR3 is TGTGCCATCAGTCCCGGGGACAGGGAGACTGAAGCTTTCTTT.

CDR3 protein: CASSPRAGASYGYTF. The CDR3 nucleotides read TGTGCCAGCAGTCCTCGGGCAGGGGCTTCCTATGGCTACACCTTC. This rearrangement joins TRBV12-3 or TRBV12-4 to TRBJ1-2, with D tentatively TRBD1 (6 bases). CDR3 length: 15 amino acids. The V gene lost 5 bases and the J gene lost 4 bases, with 17 bases spanning the gap.

This clonotype has a count of ten or more. The rearrangement joins TRBV28 to TRBJ2-7, with 8 bases lining up with TRBD2. The CDR3 runs 14 residues. With 6 bases clipped from V and 2 bases from J, the junction kept 6 bases outside the gene matches. Per the germline V gene, CDR1 is MDHEN and CDR2 is SYDVKM. For the CDR3, the DNA is TGTGCCAGCAGGAATAGCGGGGCTGCCTACGAGCAGTACTTC. Protein product: CASRNSGAAYEQYF.

This clonotype has ten or more counts. The chain combines TRBV5-1 with TRBJ1-5; TRBD1 might be the D (5 bases). Germline assignment: CDR1 SGHRS and CDR2 YFSETQ. The V end was cut by 4 bases, the J end by 1 base, with 15 bases between. This CDR3 has 16 amino acids. This chain's CDR3 is CASSPGTGGSNQPQHF. Here the CDR3 DNA reads TGCGCCAGCAGCCCCGGGACGGGGGGGAGCAATCAGCCCCAGCATTTT.

The rearrangement uses TRBV5-1 and TRBJ1-6; 9 bases are shared with TRBD1. Germline loops: CDR1 SGHRS, CDR2 YFSETQ. The CDR3 totals 13 residues. J was trimmed by 9 bases and V by 7 bases; bases with no gene match: 5. CDR3 bases: TGCGCCAGCGGACAGGGGATGTTTTCACCCCTCCACTTT. This encodes CASGQGMFSPLHF.

This clonotype was seen only a few times. The chain links TRBV28 to TRBJ1-1; D might be TRBD1 (5 bases). Germline V gene data show CDR1 as MDHEN and CDR2 as SYDVKM. With 3 bases removed from V and 2 bases from J, the gap between germline ends came to 10 bases. The CDR3 is made up of 14 amino acids. The CDR3, as DNA: TGTGCCAGCAGTTTCCTGAGGGGAAACACTGAAGCTTTCTTT. Encoded protein: CASSFLRGNTEAFF.

The gene calls are TRBV10-2 and TRBJ1-4, with 7 bases fitting TRBD1. The CDR3 contains 18 residues. Germline lookup yields CDR1 WSHSY and CDR2 SAAADI. The V gene end was trimmed by 6 bases and the J gene end by 0 bases; junction bases not matched to a gene: 13. CDR3 sequence reads: CASSRIQGQDATNEKLFF. In DNA, the CDR3 is TGCGCCAGCAGCCGAATCCAAGGACAGGATGCAACTAATGAAAAACTGTTTTTT.

About this clonotype itself: A much larger clone is a single base away; this may be a read error. CDR3 nucleotides: TGTGCCAGTAGTGGACTAGCGGCTACCTACGAGCAGCACTTC. It codes for CASSGLAATYEQHF. The V call is TRBV19, the J call TRBJ2-7; TRBD2 aligns across 10 bases. Germline V gene data show CDR1 as LNHDA and CDR2 as SQIVND (reference sequence). The CDR3 contains 14 residues. Full variable domain (rest looked up from reference TRBV19 and TRBJ2-7): DGGITQSPKYLFRKEGQNVTLSCEQNLNHDAMYWYRQDPGQGLRLIYYSQIVNDFQKGDIAEGYSVSREKKESFPLTVTSAQKNPTAFYLCASSGLAATYEQHFGPGTRLTVT.

The sample holds many counts of this clonotype. The chain carries TRBV4-1 and TRBJ1-3; D not certain. The germline CDR1 and CDR2 sequences are MGHRA and YSYEKL. The CDR3 covers 15 residues. V was trimmed by 1 base and J by 5 bases, leaving 12 bases between them. CDR3 in DNA: TGCGCCAGCAGCCAAGGCTCTGGTTCCCGAAACACCATATATTTT. The encoded protein is CASSQGSGSRNTIYF.

The gene calls are TRBV10-3 and TRBJ2-5, with TRBD1 as a possible D gene (5 bases). Trimming removed 6 bases at V and 5 bases at J, with 13 bases between. The V gene's germline CDR1 is ENHRY and CDR2 SYGVKD. The CDR3 runs 13 residues. This CDR3 reads CAIRKGMMETQYF. CDR3 sequence (DNA): TGTGCCATCAGGAAGGGGATGATGGAGACCCAGTACTTC.

There are many counts of this clonotype. This chain joins TRBV24-1 and TRBJ1-5; D gene ambiguous. This CDR3 is 11 amino acids long. Germline values: CDR1 KGHDR, CDR2 SFDVKD. The V gene lost 9 bases and the J gene lost 7 bases, with 9 bases spanning the gap. The CDR3, as DNA: TGTGCCACCGGTACAGTGCAGCCCCAGCATTTT. As protein: CATGTVQPQHF.